This T cell receptor beta chain was identified in a study of blood T cell repertoires in COVID-19. This table comes from immunoSEQ multiplex PCR, and its TCRdb copy is limited to in-frame clones, with some not included. The sample records a few hundred thousand clones, less than 95% being singletons. CDR3 size: 15 residues. V was clipped by 7 bases and J by 3 bases; unmatched bases: 6. CDR1 is MNHEY, CDR2 SMNVEV, per germline (reference sequence). This clone was observed a handful of times. Recovery among Cohort 3 donors was established by two negative PCRs, clearance, or symptom resolution. V and J are TRBV27 and TRBJ2-1; 10 nucleotides agree with TRBD2. Sequencing was carried out using PBMCs or T cells enriched from blood (not recorded which). This receptor was obtained from a man aged 18 to 35 who had recovered from COVID-19. CDR3 DNA: TGTGCCAGCACTATAGGACTAGCGGTCTACAATGAGCAGTTCTTC. This encodes CASTIGLAVYNEQFF.